Listed here are 26 T cell receptor beta chains from one sample, sequenced in a study of cytomegalovirus exposure and HLA in healthy donors (dated by TCRdb to 2016 to 2017). Library preparation was by the immunoSEQ multiplex PCR assay. TCRdb took this table from immuneACCESS and kept in-frame rearrangements with V and J called. Such tables lack part of the clones; where checked against another copy, unresolved V genes explain under half of the gap, and the rest is unexplained. The sample table contains some 330,000 clones; only one count was recorded for roughly 85% of them. Of the sample, about 0.91% is held by the ten largest clones. The sample consisted of PBMCs. Receptor source: a woman in her late teens or twenties in good health and CMV-seronegative.

The genes are TRBV27 and TRBJ1-5, with TRBD1 matching over 9 bases. Germline V gene data show CDR1 as MNHEY and CDR2 as SMNVEV (reference sequence). Trimming took 4 bases from V and 7 from J; bases not matched to a gene: 5. CDR3 length equals 14 residues. The CDR3 loop reads CASSSGQGDQPQHF. The DNA of the CDR3 is TGTGCCAGCAGTTCGGGACAGGGCGACCAGCCCCAGCATTTT.

The chain is built from TRBV27 and TRBJ2-5; 10 bases are a match to TRBD2. Germline CDR1 is MNHEY and CDR2 is SMNVEV (reference sequence). Trimming at V came to 5 bases and at J to 4 bases, leaving 16 bases not matched to a gene. The CDR3 is 18 residues long. This CDR3 reads CASSTGGGASGSIETQYF. CDR3 coding DNA: TGTGCCAGCAGTACTGGGGGCGGAGCTAGCGGGAGTATAGAGACCCAGTACTTC.

The gene calls are TRBV4-1 and TRBJ2-1, with 8 nucleotides matching TRBD2. CDR3 length: 17 amino acids. The V segment lost 3 bases and the J segment 8 bases; nucleotides outside the gene matches: 15. Germline CDR1 and CDR2: MGHRA and YSYEKL. CDR3 DNA sequence: TGCGCCAGCAGCCAGAAGAGCCCCTCACAGCGGGAGTATGAGCAGTTCTTC. This codes for CASSQKSPSQREYEQFF.

J is TRBJ1-2 and V is TRBV20-1, with D uncertain. Germline CDR1 and CDR2: DFQATT and SNEGSKA (reference sequence). The V and J ends lost 6 bases and 8 bases respectively, with 7 bases between them. The CDR3 is made up of 9 amino acids. Here the CDR3 DNA reads TGCAGTGCCTCGGGAGGCTACACCTTC. Translating gives CSASGGYTF.

This CDR3 reads CASSPDGRGSTDTQYF. The CDR3 DNA is TGCGCCAGCAGCCCCGACGGGCGGGGGAGCACAGATACGCAGTATTTT. The chain recombines TRBV5-1 with TRBJ2-3; 7 nucleotides agree with TRBD2. There are 16 residues in the CDR3. The germline V gene encodes CDR1 SGHRS and CDR2 YFSETQ. Germline trimming cut 4 bases from V and 0 bases from J; bases unmatched to any gene: 8.

The chain recombines TRBV7-2 with TRBJ2-7; TRBD2 might be the D (6 bases). With 1 base removed from V and 5 bases from J, the gap between germline ends came to 12 bases. Germline CDR1 reads SGHTA; CDR2 reads FQGNSA. This CDR3 comprises 14 residues. This CDR3 is CASSLVGSWNEQYF. In nucleotides, the CDR3 is TGTGCCAGCAGCTTAGTCGGGAGTTGGAACGAGCAGTACTTC. Based on the CDR3 plus reference TRBV7-2 and TRBJ2-7, the full variable domain is GAGVSQSPSNKVTEKGKDVELRCDPISGHTALYWYRQSLGQGLEFLIYFQGNSAPDKSGLPSDRFSAERTGGSVSTLTIQRTQQEDSAVYLCASSLVGSWNEQYFGPGTRLTVT.

The V gene is TRBV5-1, the J gene TRBJ1-3; a possible D gene is TRBD1 (6 bases). Germline CDR1 reads SGHRS; CDR2 reads YFSETQ. The CDR3 spans 17 residues. V was shortened by 1 base and J by 0 bases, with 14 bases between the two germline ends. The CDR3 DNA sequence: TGCGCCAGCAGCTTGTCTTCACGGACAGACTCTGGAAACACCATATATTTT. Its translation is CASSLSSRTDSGNTIYF.

V and J are TRBV18 and TRBJ1-4; D gene uncertain. Germline-derived CDR1 and CDR2 are KGHSH and LQKENI. The CDR3 totals 14 residues. The germline V and J ends were trimmed by 2 bases and 6 bases, with 10 bases remaining between them. CDR3 amino acids: CASSPGVRDEKLFF. In DNA form, the CDR3 reads TGTGCCAGCTCACCAGGTGTGAGAGATGAAAAACTGTTTTTT.

The genes are TRBV11-3 and TRBJ2-1, with 10 positions matching TRBD2. This CDR3 has 16 residues. Germline V gives CDR1 SGHNT, CDR2 YENEEA. V was pared by 1 base and J by 10 bases, with 10 bases of the junction left unmatched. The CDR3 nucleotides are TGTGCCAGCAGCTTAGGTGGGACTAGCGTTACTACGGAGCAGTTCTTC. Protein product: CASSLGGTSVTTEQFF.

This clone was observed a handful of times. The gene calls are TRBV7-9 and TRBJ2-5, with 10 positions matching TRBD1. Germline V gene data show CDR1 as SEHNR and CDR2 as FQNEAQ (reference sequence). The CDR3 covers 13 residues. V lost 10 bases, J lost 1 base, and 3 bases stayed unmatched. The CDR3 spells CATGTGVQETQYF. The DNA for the CDR3 is TGTGCCACCGGGACAGGGGTCCAAGAGACCCAGTACTTC.

This clone was found once. The chain employs TRBV9 and TRBJ2-5; TRBD2 aligns across 11 bases. In germline, CDR1 is SGDLS, CDR2 YYNGEE. The CDR3 runs 16 residues. The V segment lost 4 bases and the J segment 0 bases; nucleotides outside the gene matches: 5. The CDR3 bases are TGTGCCAGCAGCCCGGGACTAGCGGTGTACCAAGAGACCCAGTACTTC. It encodes CASSPGLAVYQETQYF.

This sequence joins TRBV6-5 and TRBJ1-3; 8 bases fit TRBD1. V gave up 2 bases and J gave up 4 bases; unmatched junction bases: 1. Germline values: CDR1 MNHEY, CDR2 SVGAGI. This CDR3 region has 14 residues. The CDR3: CASSYRQGGNTIYF. The DNA for the CDR3 is TGTGCCAGCAGTTACAGACAGGGGGGAAACACCATATATTTT.

This clone was picked up one time. This chain links TRBV4-1 with TRBJ1-4; no clear D. With 4 bases removed from V and 0 bases from J, the gap between germline ends came to 12 bases. This CDR3 spans 16 amino acids. Germline V CDR1 and CDR2: MGHRA, YSYEKL. The CDR3 region has the DNA TGCGCCAGCAGCCTTCTCCCGGGAGCAACTAATGAAAAACTGTTTTTT. It codes for CASSLLPGATNEKLFF.

The sample holds one count of this clone. The chain has TRBV5-4 and TRBJ2-3; D is perhaps TRBD1 (5 bases). CDR3 length equals 14 residues. Germline-derived CDR1 and CDR2 are SGHNT and YYREEE (reference sequence). Trimming took 2 bases from V and 3 from J, leaving 10 bases between them. CDR3 in amino acids: CASSFGRETDTQYF. DNA of the CDR3: TGTGCCAGCAGCTTTGGCAGGGAAACAGATACGCAGTATTTT.

This clone came up once. The CDR3 sequence is CASSFIGLLANEQFF. CDR3 DNA sequence: TGTGCCAGCAGTTTTATCGGACTACTTGCCAATGAGCAGTTCTTC. This rearrangement joins TRBV28 to TRBJ2-1, with D possibly TRBD2 on 6 matching bases. Germline assignment: CDR1 MDHEN and CDR2 SYDVKM. This CDR3 has 15 amino acids. The germline V and J ends were trimmed by 3 bases and 6 bases, with 15 bases remaining between them.

The chain couples TRBV5-4 to TRBJ2-1; 8 bases line up with TRBD1. From germline, CDR1 is SGHNT and CDR2 YYREEE (reference sequence). The CDR3 is 17 residues long. With V trimmed by 0 bases and J by 4 bases, 9 bases remained unmatched. This chain's CDR3 is CASSLEGQVVNYNEQFF. CDR3 sequence (DNA): TGTGCCAGCAGCTTGGAGGGACAGGTGGTCAATTACAATGAGCAGTTCTTC.

This chain links TRBV5-4 with TRBJ1-4; D uncertain. The CDR3 spans 14 residues. V was clipped by 3 bases and J by 8 bases, with 14 bases between them. The V gene's germline CDR1 is SGHNT and CDR2 YYREEE (reference sequence). The CDR3 spells CASSSRRAGEKLFF. DNA of the CDR3: TGTGCCAGCAGCTCTAGGAGGGCGGGGGAAAAACTGTTTTTT.

On this clone itself: The sample contains more than one DNA sequence encoding this CDR3. The chain recombines TRBV15 with TRBJ2-7; D may be TRBD2 (5 bases). This CDR3 comprises 15 residues. Germline V lookup: CDR1 LNHNV, CDR2 YYDKDF (reference sequence). Trimming stripped 0 bases from V and 0 bases from J, with 9 bases between. The CDR3, as DNA: TGTGCCACCAGCAGAGATGGAGGCAGCTCCTACGAGCAGTACTTC. It is translated as CATSRDGGSSYEQYF.

V usage is TRBV27 and J usage is TRBJ2-2, with a possible D match to TRBD1 (6 bases). Germline CDR1 MNHEY, CDR2 SMNVEV (reference sequence). The CDR3 length is 19 residues. V was cut by 3 bases and J by 4 bases, with 24 bases left in between. CDR3 DNA sequence: TGTGCCAGCAGTTTTAGGGGTCGGACAGCCCGGTGGGTCACCGGGGAGCTGTTTTTT. This codes for CASSFRGRTARWVTGELFF.

The chain employs TRBV4-3 and TRBJ1-2; D is perhaps TRBD1 (5 bases). The CDR3 consists of 14 residues. Germline V lookup: CDR1 LGHNA, CDR2 YSLEER. V was pared by 3 bases and J by 2 bases, with 10 bases between. The CDR3 protein is CASSQEQANYGYTF. The CDR3 DNA sequence: TGCGCCAGCAGCCAGGAACAGGCAAACTATGGCTACACCTTC.

This chain links TRBV6-4 with TRBJ1-5; D possibly corresponds to TRBD1 (5 bases). The V and J ends lost 3 bases and 6 bases respectively, with 9 bases between them. CDR1 is MRHNA and CDR2 is SNTAGT in the germline V gene. The CDR3 is 13 amino acids. This CDR3 reads CASSESGGQPQHF. CDR3 sequence (DNA): TGTGCCAGCAGTGAATCGGGGGGTCAGCCCCAGCATTTT.

As to this clone: Distinct nucleotide sequences in the sample also encode this CDR3. The chain joins TRBV27 to TRBJ2-1, with D tentatively TRBD2 (6 bases). The CDR3 sequence is 12 residues long. Germline CDR1 is MNHEY and CDR2 is SMNVEV (reference sequence). The V end was cut by 3 bases, the J end by 7 bases, with 7 bases between. CDR3 loop: CASSFRGNEQFF. CDR3 DNA: TGTGCCAGCAGTTTTCGGGGGAATGAGCAGTTCTTC.

This chain connects TRBV5-6 to TRBJ1-3, with D possibly TRBD1 on 5 matching bases. The CDR3 is 14 residues long. V was clipped by 1 base and J by 4 bases, with 9 bases between them. Looked up from germline, CDR1 is SGHDT and CDR2 is YYEEEE. The CDR3 here is CASSLFQGGNTIYF. DNA of the CDR3: TGTGCCAGCAGCTTGTTCCAGGGAGGAAACACCATATATTTT. Using reference TRBV5-6 and TRBJ1-3 for the parts outside the CDR3, the full variable domain is DAGVTQSPTHLIKTRGQQVTLRCSPKSGHDTVSWYQQALGQGPQFIFQYYEEEERQRGNFPDRFSGHQFPNYSSELNVNALLLGDSALYLCASSLFQGGNTIYFGEGSWLTVV.

This chain uses TRBV9 with TRBJ2-7; perhaps TRBD1 as D (5 bases). The CDR3 has 14 amino acids. Deletions cut 2 bases from V and 2 bases from J, with 11 bases between. Germline CDR1 and CDR2: SGDLS and YYNGEE. The CDR3 coding sequence is TGTGCCAGCAGCGTGGACACTGTCCCCTACGAGCAGTACTTC. Its protein product is CASSVDTVPYEQYF.

This chain connects TRBV29-1 to TRBJ2-7; possibly TRBD2 for D (5 bases). The germline CDR1 and CDR2 sequences are SQVTM and ANQGSEA. V lost 5 bases and J 2 bases, leaving 13 bases between the germline ends. CDR3 length: 13 amino acids. CDR3 sequence: CSVRGSNPYEQYF. Here the CDR3 DNA reads TGCAGCGTTCGGGGTTCAAACCCCTACGAGCAGTACTTC.

This chain joins TRBV28 and TRBJ1-5; 10 bases line up with TRBD1. The CDR3 sequence is 18 residues long. After removal of 5 bases from V and 3 bases from J, the junction contained 13 bases not matched to a gene. CDR1 is MDHEN, CDR2 SYDVKM, per germline. The CDR3 DNA reads TGTGCCAGCAGTCCCCCCGGGACAGGGGACCCGAACAATCAGCCCCAGCATTTT. This translates into CASSPPGTGDPNNQPQHF.